Following are 6 T cell receptor beta chains from one sample sequenced in a study of blood T cell repertoires in COVID-19. Sequencing used immunoSEQ multiplex PCR; TCRdb keeps in-frame clones, though not all of them. Counted here are around 150,000 clones, roughly 90% occurring once; the ten biggest clones make up approximately 3%. Sequencing used peripheral blood. The receptors shown here come from a man aged 60 to 75 with acute or convalescent COVID-19.

V and J are TRBV6-4 and TRBJ1-2, with D maybe TRBD1 (6 bases). The CDR3 extends over 16 amino acids. Germline CDR1 reads MRHNA; CDR2 reads SNTAGT. V was cut by 2 bases and J by 2 bases, with 15 bases left in between. CDR3: CASSDTAGTPNYGYTF. CDR3 bases: TGTGCCAGCAGTGACACCGCCGGGACACCAAACTATGGCTACACCTTC.

The chain employs TRBV5-1 and TRBJ2-2; D perhaps matches TRBD1 (5 bases). Germline V CDR1 and CDR2: SGHRS, YFSETQ. The V gene lost 4 bases and the J gene lost 6 bases, with 13 bases spanning the gap. The CDR3 is made up of 14 amino acids. The CDR3 loop reads CASSGRAAAGELFF. The CDR3 DNA sequence: TGCGCCAGCAGCGGCAGGGCGGCGGCCGGGGAGCTGTTTTTT.

The chain combines TRBV7-9 with TRBJ1-3; D remains unclear. The CDR3 extends over 15 amino acids. The V end lost 4 bases, the J end lost 4 bases, and 14 bases lay between the germline ends. The germline CDR1 and CDR2 sequences are SEHNR and FQNEAQ (reference sequence). CDR3 in amino acids: CASSSRGERGNTIYF. The CDR3 nucleotides are TGTGCCAGCAGCTCCCGTGGGGAGCGAGGAAACACCATATATTTT.

The rearrangement links TRBV5-1 to TRBJ2-7, with 13 nucleotides matching TRBD2. The CDR3 is made up of 13 amino acids. V shed 7 bases and J 6 bases; nucleotides not matched to a gene: 4. Per germline, CDR1 SGHRS and CDR2 YFSETQ. The CDR3 reads CASGGLAGLEQYF. The CDR3 DNA reads TGCGCCAGCGGGGGACTAGCGGGGCTCGAGCAGTACTTC.

This clone was recorded only once. This chain uses TRBV18 with TRBJ1-1; D is unresolved. From germline, CDR1 is KGHSH and CDR2 LQKENI. The CDR3 spans 15 residues. Trimming cost V 3 bases and J 2 bases, with 13 bases left between them. CDR3 coding DNA: TGTGCCAGCTCACCGGTTACAAACCAAAACACTGAAGCTTTCTTT. This sequence encodes CASSPVTNQNTEAFF.

This clone was seen a few times. CDR3 sequence (DNA): TGTGCCAGCAGCCCCCCCTCTCTACTAACTAATGAAAAACTGTTTTTT. This sequence encodes CASSPPSLLTNEKLFF. The rearrangement joins TRBV7-9 to TRBJ1-4, with D unresolved. Germline V CDR1 and CDR2: SEHNR, FQNEAQ (reference sequence). The CDR3 has 16 residues. V was pared by 5 bases and J by 1 base, with 14 bases between.